The source of this TCR beta chain is a study of response to subunit inactivated influenza vaccine. Study-wide results and limits: That few new T cells are recruited by each seasonal influenza vaccination was the authors' suggestion.

The germline V gene encodes CDR1 DFQATT and CDR2 SNEGSKA (reference sequence). V was shortened by 3 bases and J by 6 bases, with 21 bases between the two germline ends. CDR3 length equals 16 residues. This clonotype was picked up a small number of times. Its cognate antigen is unknown. TCRdb reprocessed the RT-PCR reads via MiXCR and lists one record per CDR3 protein. The table lists about 540,000 distinct CDR3 sequences, roughly 25% of them singletons. This sample was shared with a second study, whose subject was T cells expressing NK-cell markers. From that paper: 5'RACE template switching with UMIs produced the TCR beta cDNA. Repertoire data for TCR beta were derived from sorted T cells (CD3+CD56+NKG2C+, CD3+CD56+NKG2C- and CD3+CD56-NKG2C+). The sorts in several experiments were restricted to alpha-beta TCR T cells by an anti-gamma-delta TCR antibody.

The sample consisted of CD4+ T cells sorted from PBMCs, taken roughly 12 days after vaccination. The chain links TRBV20-1 to TRBJ2-1; D unclear. The origin of this receptor is a man aged 50-60 years who received an inactivated influenza vaccine. CDR3 bases: TGCAGTGCTAGTATAGGTGGGGTTGTTTATTCCAATGAGCAGTTCTTC. Protein sequence: CSASIGGVVYSNEQFF.